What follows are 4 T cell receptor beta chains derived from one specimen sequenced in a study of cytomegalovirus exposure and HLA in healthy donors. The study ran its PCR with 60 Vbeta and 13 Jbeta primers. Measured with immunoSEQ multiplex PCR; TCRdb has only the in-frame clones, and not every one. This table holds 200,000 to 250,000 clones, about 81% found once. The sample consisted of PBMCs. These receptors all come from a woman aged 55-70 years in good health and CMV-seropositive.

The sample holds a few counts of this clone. CDR3 nucleotides: TGTGCCAGCAGTTATGTAATCTACGAGCAGTACTTC. Protein: CASSYVIYEQYF. The rearrangement links TRBV6-6 to TRBJ2-7, with D unresolved. The CDR3 spans 12 residues. CDR1 is MNHNY and CDR2 is SVGAGI in the germline V gene (reference sequence). Trimming took off 3 bases at V and 3 bases at J, with 6 bases between the two ends.

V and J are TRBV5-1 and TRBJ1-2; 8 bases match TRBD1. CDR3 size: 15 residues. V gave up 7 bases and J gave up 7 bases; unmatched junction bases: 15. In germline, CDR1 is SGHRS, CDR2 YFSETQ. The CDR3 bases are TGCGCCAGCTCTCCCGAGGGCAGGGGGCATGGTGGCTACACCTTC. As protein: CASSPEGRGHGGYTF. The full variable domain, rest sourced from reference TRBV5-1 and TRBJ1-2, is KAGVTQTPRYLIKTRGQQVTLSCSPISGHRSVSWYQQTPGQGLQFLFEYFSETQRNKGNFPGRFSGRQFSNSRSEMNVSTLELGDSALYLCASSPEGRGHGGYTFGSGTRLTVV.

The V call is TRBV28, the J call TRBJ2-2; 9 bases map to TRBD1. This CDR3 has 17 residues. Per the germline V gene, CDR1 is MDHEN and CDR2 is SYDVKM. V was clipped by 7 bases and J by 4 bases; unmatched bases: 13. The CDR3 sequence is CASTIEAGQGITGELFF. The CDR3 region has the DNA TGTGCCAGCACCATCGAGGCCGGACAGGGGATCACCGGGGAGCTGTTTTTT.

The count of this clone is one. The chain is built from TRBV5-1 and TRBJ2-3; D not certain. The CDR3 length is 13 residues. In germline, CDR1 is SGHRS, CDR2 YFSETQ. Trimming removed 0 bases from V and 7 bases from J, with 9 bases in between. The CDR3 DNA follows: TGCGCCAGCAGCTTGGAGAGTAGCTATACGCAGTATTTT. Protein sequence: CASSLESSYTQYF.